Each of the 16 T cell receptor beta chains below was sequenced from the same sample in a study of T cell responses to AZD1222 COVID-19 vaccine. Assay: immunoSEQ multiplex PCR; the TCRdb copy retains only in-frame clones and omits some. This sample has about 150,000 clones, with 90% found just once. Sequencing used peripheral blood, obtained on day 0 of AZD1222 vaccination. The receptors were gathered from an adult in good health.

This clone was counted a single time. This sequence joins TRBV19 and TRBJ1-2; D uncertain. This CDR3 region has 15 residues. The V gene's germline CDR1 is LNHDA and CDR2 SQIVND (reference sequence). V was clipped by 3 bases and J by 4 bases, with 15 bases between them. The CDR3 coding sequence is TGTGCCAGTAGTATTAGGACGCCTCTTAGCTATGGCTACACCTTC. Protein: CASSIRTPLSYGYTF.

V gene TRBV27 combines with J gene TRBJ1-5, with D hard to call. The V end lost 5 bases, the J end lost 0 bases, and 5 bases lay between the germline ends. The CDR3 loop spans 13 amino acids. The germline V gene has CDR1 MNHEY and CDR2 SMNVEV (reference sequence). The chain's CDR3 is CASSTNSNQPQHF. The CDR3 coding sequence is TGTGCCAGCAGTACTAATAGCAATCAGCCCCAGCATTTT.

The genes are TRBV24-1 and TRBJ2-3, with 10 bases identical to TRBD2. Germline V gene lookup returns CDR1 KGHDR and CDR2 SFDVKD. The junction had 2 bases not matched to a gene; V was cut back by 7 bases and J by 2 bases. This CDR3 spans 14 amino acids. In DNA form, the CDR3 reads TGTGCCACCAGGGGGACTAGCGACACAGATACGCAGTATTTT. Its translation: CATRGTSDTDTQYF.

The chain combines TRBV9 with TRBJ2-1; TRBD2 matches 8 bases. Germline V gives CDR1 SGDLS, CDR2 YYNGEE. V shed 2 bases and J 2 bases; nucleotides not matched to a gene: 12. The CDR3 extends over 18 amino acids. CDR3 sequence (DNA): TGTGCCAGCAGCGTTCAAGGACTAGCCGGCGGGGCCTACAATGAGCAGTTCTTC. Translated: CASSVQGLAGGAYNEQFF.

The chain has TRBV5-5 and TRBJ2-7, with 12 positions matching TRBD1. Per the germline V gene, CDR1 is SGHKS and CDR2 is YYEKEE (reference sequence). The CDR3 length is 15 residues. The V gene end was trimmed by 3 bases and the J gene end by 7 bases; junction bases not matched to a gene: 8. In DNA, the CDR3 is TGTGCCAGCAGCTACCGGGACAGGGGGCTGTGGGAGCAGTACTTC. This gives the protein CASSYRDRGLWEQYF.

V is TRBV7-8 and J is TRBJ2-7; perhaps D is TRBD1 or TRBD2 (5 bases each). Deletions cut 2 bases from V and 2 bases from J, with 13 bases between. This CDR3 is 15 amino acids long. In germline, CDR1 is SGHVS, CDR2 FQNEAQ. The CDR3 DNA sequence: TGTGCCAGCAGCTTATCCGGGACGGCCACCTACGAGCAGTACTTC. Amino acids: CASSLSGTATYEQYF.

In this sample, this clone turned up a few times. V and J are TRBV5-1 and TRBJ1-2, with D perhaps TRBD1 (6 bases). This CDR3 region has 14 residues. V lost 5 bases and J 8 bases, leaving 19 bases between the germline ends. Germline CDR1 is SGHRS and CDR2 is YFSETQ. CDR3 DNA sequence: TGCGCCAGCAGTAGAGGACAGCTACAAGGGGGCTACACCTTC. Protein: CASSRGQLQGGYTF.

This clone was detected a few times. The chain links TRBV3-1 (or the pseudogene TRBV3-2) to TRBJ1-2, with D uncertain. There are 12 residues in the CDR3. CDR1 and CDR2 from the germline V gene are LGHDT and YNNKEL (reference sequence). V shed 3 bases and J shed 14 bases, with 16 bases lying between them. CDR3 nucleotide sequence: TGTGCCAGCAGCCAGATGCCCGGACCGACGACCTTC. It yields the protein CASSQMPGPTTF.

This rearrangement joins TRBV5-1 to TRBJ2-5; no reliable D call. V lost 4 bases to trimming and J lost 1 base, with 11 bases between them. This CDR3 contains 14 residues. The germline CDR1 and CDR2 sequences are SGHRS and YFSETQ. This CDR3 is CASSLLGSQETQYF. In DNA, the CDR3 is TGCGCCAGCAGCCTCCTGGGCTCCCAAGAGACCCAGTACTTC.

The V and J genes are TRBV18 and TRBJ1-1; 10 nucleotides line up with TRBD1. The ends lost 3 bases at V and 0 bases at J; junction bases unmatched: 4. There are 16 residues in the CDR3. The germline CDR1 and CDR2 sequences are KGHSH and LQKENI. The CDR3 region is CASSPGTGVMNTEAFF. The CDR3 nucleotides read TGTGCCAGCTCACCCGGGACAGGGGTGATGAACACTGAAGCTTTCTTT.

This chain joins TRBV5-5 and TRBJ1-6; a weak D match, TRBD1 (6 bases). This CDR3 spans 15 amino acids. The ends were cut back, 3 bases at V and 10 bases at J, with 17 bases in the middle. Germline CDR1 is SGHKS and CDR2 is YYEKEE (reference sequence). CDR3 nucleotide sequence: TGTGCCAGCAGCTGGGGTACAGGGCCCGAATCACCCCTCCACTTT. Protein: CASSWGTGPESPLHF.

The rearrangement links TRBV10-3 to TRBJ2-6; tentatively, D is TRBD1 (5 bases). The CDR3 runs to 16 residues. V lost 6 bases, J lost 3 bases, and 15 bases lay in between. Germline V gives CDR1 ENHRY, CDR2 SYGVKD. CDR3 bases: TGTGCCATCAGGCAGGGTGGAATTGGTGGGGCCAACGTCCTGACTTTC. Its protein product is CAIRQGGIGGANVLTF.

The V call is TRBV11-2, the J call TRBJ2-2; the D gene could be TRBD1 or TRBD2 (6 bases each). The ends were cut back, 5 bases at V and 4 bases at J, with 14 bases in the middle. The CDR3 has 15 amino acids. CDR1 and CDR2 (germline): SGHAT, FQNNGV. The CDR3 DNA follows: TGTGCCAGCAGCCTAGGGGGGTCATCCACCGGGGAGCTGTTTTTT. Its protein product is CASSLGGSSTGELFF.

CDR3 coding DNA: TGCAGTGCTAGGCAGGTCACTGAAGCTTTCTTT. It codes for CSARQVTEAFF. This rearrangement joins TRBV20-1 to TRBJ1-1; no definite D call. The V gene lost 3 bases and the J gene lost 4 bases, with 6 bases spanning the gap. This CDR3 is built from 11 residues. Germline CDR1 and CDR2: DFQATT and SNEGSKA (reference sequence).

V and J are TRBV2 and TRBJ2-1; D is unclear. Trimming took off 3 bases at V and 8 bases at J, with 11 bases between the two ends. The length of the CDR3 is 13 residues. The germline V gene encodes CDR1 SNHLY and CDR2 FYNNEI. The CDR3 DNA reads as TGTGCCAGCAGTGATAATAGCCGAGATGAGCAGTTCTTC. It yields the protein CASSDNSRDEQFF.

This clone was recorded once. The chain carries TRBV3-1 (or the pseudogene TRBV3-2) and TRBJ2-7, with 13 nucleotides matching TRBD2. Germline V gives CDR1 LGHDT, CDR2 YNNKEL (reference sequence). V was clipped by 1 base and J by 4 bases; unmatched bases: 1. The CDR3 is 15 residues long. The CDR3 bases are TGTGCCAGCAGCCAAGGGACTAGCGGGGGTTACGAGCAGTACTTC. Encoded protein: CASSQGTSGGYEQYF.